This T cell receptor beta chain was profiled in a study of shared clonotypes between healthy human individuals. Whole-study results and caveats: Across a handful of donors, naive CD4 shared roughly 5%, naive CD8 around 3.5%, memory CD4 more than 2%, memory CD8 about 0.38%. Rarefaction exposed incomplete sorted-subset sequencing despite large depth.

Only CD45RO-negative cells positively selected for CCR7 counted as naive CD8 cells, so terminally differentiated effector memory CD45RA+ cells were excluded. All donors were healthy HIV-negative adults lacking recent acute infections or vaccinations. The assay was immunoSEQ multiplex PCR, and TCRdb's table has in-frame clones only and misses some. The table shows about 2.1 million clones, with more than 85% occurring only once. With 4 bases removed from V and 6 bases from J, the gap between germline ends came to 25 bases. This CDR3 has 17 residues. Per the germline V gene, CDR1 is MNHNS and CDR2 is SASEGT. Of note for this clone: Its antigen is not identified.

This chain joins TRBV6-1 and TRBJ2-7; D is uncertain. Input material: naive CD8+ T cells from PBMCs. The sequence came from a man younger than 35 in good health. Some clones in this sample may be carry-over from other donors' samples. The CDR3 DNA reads TGTGCCAGCAGTGCGGATGCAAGATACGCCTCACCCCCCGAGCAGTACTTC. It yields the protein CASSADARYASPPEQYF.